The sequence of this TCR beta chain was determined in a study of blood T cells in healthy people across ages (dated by TCRdb to the mid-2010s). Describing the broader study: In model experiments, roughly one uniquely barcoded TCR beta cDNA molecule per two T cells was captured by template switching. Four age groups were formed from the donors: young (average roughly 15 years), middle-aged (approximately 40), aged (approximately 60) and long-lived (less than 85). For two donors (one aged 18 to 30 and one aged 80 or older), the study analyzed two additional independent replicas of 1 million unique cDNA reads from the same blood draw. Donors of different ages were randomly distributed across sequencing lanes to avoid experimental bias. Using deep sequencing normalized with unique cDNA molecular identifiers, the study measured how TCR beta repertoire diversity changes with age.

A note on this clonotype: Its antigen is still unknown. It has no much larger one-base neighbor in the sample; base qualities were not kept.

From its cysteine to its phenylalanine, the CDR3 spans 18 amino acids. Only the CDR3 part of the read is kept: 54 bases, read in frame from the first base. Trimming removed 0 bases from V and 2 bases from J, leaving 15 bases between the germline ends. As encoded in the germline V gene, CDR1 is SGHRS while CDR2 is YFSETQ. The library relied on 5' RACE. This sample was sequenced with an Illumina HiSeq 2500. A second PCR of about 6 to 11 cycles was performed with a sample-barcoded 5' primer and a J-beta primer mix. A unique molecular identifier was introduced onto each TCR beta cDNA molecule by a template-switch 5' adaptor carrying 12 random nucleotides. Each sample yielded at least 2.5 million CDR3-containing paired-end reads. All of the RNA was converted into first-strand cDNA using the Mint cDNA synthesis kit, with a TRBC-specific oligonucleotide serving as the primer. Following uracil-DNA glycosylase treatment, a first 18-cycle PCR with universal primers M1SS and BC2_uni_R was performed on all cDNA. Per the authors' processing: For normalization, 1 million high-quality reads were randomly selected from each sample, with every read carrying a distinct molecular identifier. Instead of being binned into consensus sequences, reads with shared molecular identifiers were discarded. MiTCR, set to a Q25 quality threshold and the strictest error-elimination algorithm, was used for CDR3 identification, clonotype clustering and error correction. Lower-bound total TCR beta diversity was estimated with a nonparametric unseen species model using Euler transformation. TCRdb cleaned the public reads at Q25 with fastp, built clones with MiXCR and kept in-frame beta chains. All rows with the same CDR3 protein become a single entry with the most common DNA and genes. The V and J calls were not made by the authors but by TCRdb's processing. The sample yields around 1.5 million distinct CDR3 sequences; about 40% were counted once. Clones ranked in the top ten supply roughly 8.2% of the sample.

Broader findings and caveats from the paper: As age increased, observed TCR beta diversity per million T cells dropped in a roughly linear way, and a significant reduction was already evident by age 40. Since profiling was done on bulk unsorted PBMCs, naive and antigen-experienced compartments could not be conclusively compared. Estimates of total diversity based on one million sequenced T cells were considered lower bounds and underestimates. Because donor CMV infection status was unknown, age-related changes in expanded clonotypes were potentially confounded. The percentage of naive T cells measured by flow cytometry correlated strongly with observed TCR beta diversity. Compared with the aged group, the long-lived group had more naive CD4+ T cells, fewer expanded clones and increased TCR diversity, suggesting age selection.

Systemically healthy Caucasian individuals from Russia, 35 to 50 in total and aged roughly 6 to 90 years, were included as donors. Each donor gave roughly 9.5 milliliters of peripheral blood, collected into EDTA-treated Vacutainer tubes. Ficoll-Paque density-gradient centrifugation was used to isolate PBMCs, with at least 6 million obtained per sample. Trizol reagent was used to extract total RNA from the PBMCs, yielding at least 5 micrograms per sample. For every donor, flow cytometry on a PBMC aliquot measured the percentage of naive CD45RAhigh/CD27high T cells. This receptor was identified in a woman under 30 in good health. The chain employs TRBV5-1 and TRBJ2-6, with an unclear D gene assignment. Sequenced material: blood. The CDR3 region: CASSLGQTVVPGANVLTF. DNA sequence: TGCGCCAGCAGCTTGGGGCAGACGGTCGTGCCTGGGGCCAACGTCCTGACTTTC.